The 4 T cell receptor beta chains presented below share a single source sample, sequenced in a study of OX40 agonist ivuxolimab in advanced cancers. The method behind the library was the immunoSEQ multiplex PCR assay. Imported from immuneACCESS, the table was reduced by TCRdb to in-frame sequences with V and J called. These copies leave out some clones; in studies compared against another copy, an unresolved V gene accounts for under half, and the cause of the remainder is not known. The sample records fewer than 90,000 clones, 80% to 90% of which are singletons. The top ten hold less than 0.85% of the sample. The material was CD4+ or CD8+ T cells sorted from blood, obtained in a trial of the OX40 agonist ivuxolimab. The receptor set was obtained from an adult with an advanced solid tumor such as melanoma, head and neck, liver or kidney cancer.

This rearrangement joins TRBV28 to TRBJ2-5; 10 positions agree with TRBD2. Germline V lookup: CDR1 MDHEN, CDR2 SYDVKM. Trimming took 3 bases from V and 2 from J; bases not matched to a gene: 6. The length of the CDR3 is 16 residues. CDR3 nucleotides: TGTGCCAGCAGTTTCCTAGCGGGAGTGAGACAAGAGACCCAGTACTTC. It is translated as CASSFLAGVRQETQYF.

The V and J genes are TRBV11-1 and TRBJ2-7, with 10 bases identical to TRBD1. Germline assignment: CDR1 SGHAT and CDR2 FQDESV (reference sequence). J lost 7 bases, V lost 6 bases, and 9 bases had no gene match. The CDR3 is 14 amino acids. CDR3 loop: CASSPRDRGREQYF. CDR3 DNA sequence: TGTGCCAGCAGTCCCCGGGACAGGGGACGAGAGCAGTACTTC.

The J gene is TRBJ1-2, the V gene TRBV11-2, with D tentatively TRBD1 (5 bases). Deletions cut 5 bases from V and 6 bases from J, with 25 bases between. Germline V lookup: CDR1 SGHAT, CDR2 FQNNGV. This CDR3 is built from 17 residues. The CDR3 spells CASSLRDRTLRGDGYTF. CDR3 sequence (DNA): TGTGCCAGCAGCCTCCGGGACCGGACGTTACGAGGGGATGGCTACACCTTC.

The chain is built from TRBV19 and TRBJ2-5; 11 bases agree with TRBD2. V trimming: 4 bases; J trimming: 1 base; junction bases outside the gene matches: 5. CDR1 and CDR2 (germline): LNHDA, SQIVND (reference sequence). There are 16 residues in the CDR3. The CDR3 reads CASSRVGTSGQETQYF. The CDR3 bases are TGTGCCAGTAGTAGAGTTGGGACTAGCGGCCAAGAGACCCAGTACTTC.